This TCR beta chain was captured by sequencing in a study of T cells after yellow fever vaccination. Whole-study context: Where fractions had low cell numbers, libraries were prepared from them with the SMART-Seq v4 Ultra Low Input RNA kit.

Comment on this clonotype: What it recognizes is unknown.

V was shortened by 4 bases and J by 11 bases, with 11 bases between the two germline ends. Germline V gives CDR1 SEHNR, CDR2 FQNEAQ (reference sequence). This CDR3 has 12 residues. MiXCR was run by TCRdb on the 5' RACE reads, yielding one entry per CDR3 protein. The table has 100,000 to 150,000 distinct CDR3 sequences, roughly 15% seen once. Study findings and constraints: Most clones from primary vaccination resurfaced after the booster (around 97% CD4, 88% CD8). Repertoires obtained by FACS sorting could include abundant clonotypes that entered as contaminants from the bulk population.

The sample consisted of CD8+ T cells sorted from PBMCs, taken 5 days after the yellow fever booster vaccination. The chain carries TRBV7-9 and TRBJ1-4, with D tentatively TRBD1 (5 bases). The sequence derives from a man younger than 35 who received the YFV17D yellow fever vaccine. The DNA for the CDR3 is TGTGCCAGCAGCTCGGGGGATCAGAAACTGTTTTTT. Translation gives CASSSGDQKLFF.